The rows below give T cell receptor beta chains drawn from one sample of a study of T-cell memory formation after mild COVID-19. One entry per CDR3 protein results from TCRdb running MiXCR on the 5' RACE reads. The sample records around 160,000 distinct CDR3 sequences, 11% being singletons. The sequencing input was PBMCs or a T cell subset sorted from them (not recorded which). Every receptor here comes from a man younger than 30 who had mild COVID-19 (a few samples of this study predate the infection). Cell type and time point are not known. CDR3s include the opening cysteine and the closing phenylalanine or tryptophan. D genes are given only for firm matches. Clone sizes are given selectively: once, few, many, or a class where the clone is expanded.

J | size | V | D | CDR3 | DNA
TRBJ2-3 | few | TRBV4-3 | NA | CASSQAGGPSTDTQYF | TGCGCCAGCAGCCAAGCCGGGGGCCCAAGCACAGATACGCAGTATTTT
TRBJ2-2 | NA | TRBV6-1 | NA | CASSVSRSTGELFF | TGTGCCAGCAGTGTAAGCAGGAGCACCGGGGAGCTGTTTTTT
TRBJ1-1 | NA | TRBV12-3/TRBV12-4 | NA | CASSLDTFNTEAFF | TGTGCCAGCAGTTTGGATACCTTCAACACTGAAGCTTTCTTT
TRBJ2-3 | NA | TRBV6-5 | TRBD2 | CASSSLPWFTGTSETDTQYF | TGTGCCAGCAGTTCTCTACCCTGGTTCACCGGGACTAGCGAAACAGATACGCAGTATTTT
TRBJ2-7 | NA | TRBV5-5 | NA | CASSPGATYEQYF | TGTGCCAGCAGCCCCGGGGCGACCTACGAGCAGTACTTC
TRBJ2-3 | few | TRBV2 | NA | CASRSSWGVDTQYF | TGTGCCAGCAGGTCCTCTTGGGGAGTAGATACGCAGTATTTT
TRBJ2-4 | few | TRBV4-2 | NA | CASSQDRQEIQYF | TGTGCCAGCAGCCAAGATCGACAGGAGATTCAGTACTTC
TRBJ2-3 | NA | TRBV3-1 | TRBD2 | CASSKTSGSTDTQYF | TGTGCCAGCAGCAAGACTAGCGGGAGCACAGATACGCAGTATTTT
TRBJ1-2 | few | TRBV5-1 | TRBD1 | CASSLGDRGIGGYTF | TGCGCCAGCAGCTTGGGGGACAGGGGAATCGGTGGCTACACCTTC
TRBJ1-2 | NA | TRBV12-5 | NA | CASGDAGLNYGYTF | TGTGCTAGTGGTGATGCCGGGCTGAACTATGGCTACACCTTC
TRBJ1-1 | few | TRBV3-1 | NA | CASSHHGLVTEAFF | TGTGCCAGCAGCCATCACGGCCTCGTCACTGAAGCTTTCTTT
TRBJ1-4 | NA | TRBV6-5 | TRBD1 | CASSYFGTGETELFF | TGTGCCAGCAGTTACTTCGGGACAGGGGAGACGGAACTGTTTTTT
TRBJ2-6 | few | TRBV10-3 | NA | CAMGGSSGANVLTF | TGTGCCATGGGTGGGAGCTCTGGGGCCAACGTCCTGACTTTC
TRBJ1-5 | few | TRBV5-6 | NA | CARRRRDRNQPQHF | TGTGCCAGAAGACGTAGAGACAGAAATCAGCCCCAGCATTTT
TRBJ2-5 | few | TRBV7-6 | NA | CASSFTGGAQYF | TGTGCCAGCAGCTTCACAGGAGGGGCCCAGTACTTC
TRBJ2-5 | few | TRBV20-1 | TRBD1 | CSARDQGTGETQYF | TGCAGTGCTAGAGATCAAGGGACAGGGGAGACCCAGTACTTC
TRBJ1-3 | few | TRBV9 | NA | CASDKGAGNTIYF | TGTGCCAGCGACAAGGGGGCTGGAAACACCATATATTTT
TRBJ2-5 | NA | TRBV28 | TRBD1 | CASSVTGQGFQETQYF | TGTGCCAGCAGTGTCACGGGACAGGGGTTTCAGGAGACCCAGTACTTC
TRBJ1-6 | NA | TRBV12-3/TRBV12-4 | TRBD1 | CASRLDRGNSPLHF | TGTGCCAGCAGGTTGGACAGGGGAAACTCACCCCTCCACTTT
TRBJ2-5 | few | TRBV2 | TRBD2 | CASNLATSGGQETQYF | TGTGCCAGCAACCTAGCGACTAGCGGGGGGCAAGAGACCCAGTACTTC
TRBJ2-3 | many | TRBV7-2 | NA | CASSSARGHFGQYF | TGTGCCAGCAGCTCGGCCCGGGGGCACTTTGGGCAGTATTTT
TRBJ2-1 | NA | TRBV7-3 | TRBD2 | CASSLGTSVTRQFF | TGTGCCAGCAGCTTAGGGACTAGCGTAACTAGGCAGTTCTTC
TRBJ2-3 | few | TRBV4-3 | NA | CASSQDGAPDTQYF | TGCGCCAGCAGCCAAGACGGGGCCCCAGATACGCAGTATTTT
TRBJ2-3 | NA | TRBV24-1 | NA | CATSDRGTADTQYF | TGTGCCACCAGTGATCGCGGGACGGCAGATACGCAGTATTTT
TRBJ1-1 | NA | TRBV27 | NA | CASSLFGGSNTEAFF | TGTGCCAGCAGTTTATTCGGGGGTTCGAACACTGAAGCTTTCTTT
TRBJ2-3 | few | TRBV11-2 | NA | CASSLWDTQYF | TGTGCCAGCAGCTTATGGGATACGCAGTATTTT
TRBJ2-3 | NA | TRBV4-1 | TRBD1 | CASSQVGQGRQYF | TGCGCCAGCAGCCAAGTGGGACAGGGTAGGCAGTATTTT
TRBJ1-5 | few | TRBV20-1 | NA | CSARESRGARAQHF | TGCAGTGCTAGAGAGTCCCGGGGGGCCCGGGCCCAGCATTTT
TRBJ1-4 | NA | TRBV5-1 | TRBD1 | CASSWSGGYEKLFF | TGCGCCAGCAGCTGGTCAGGGGGCTATGAAAAACTGTTTTTT
TRBJ2-2 | few | TRBV4-1 | TRBD2 | CASRFPGGNTGELFF | TGCGCCAGCAGGTTCCCGGGGGGGAACACCGGGGAGCTGTTTTTT
TRBJ2-5 | few | TRBV30 | NA | CAWSSGSGETQYF | TGTGCCTGGAGTTCCGGGAGCGGAGAGACCCAGTACTTC
TRBJ2-5 | NA | TRBV7-9 | TRBD2 | CASSPSGRGGETQYF | TGTGCCAGCAGCCCCTCCGGACGGGGGGGAGAGACCCAGTACTTC
TRBJ2-3 | NA | TRBV5-1 | NA | CASSLRERNRVDTQYF | TGCGCCAGCAGCTTACGAGAAAGGAACAGGGTAGATACGCAGTATTTT
TRBJ1-2 | few | TRBV4-2 | NA | CASSQDPIPTDLYGYTF | TGTGCCAGCAGCCAAGACCCCATACCGACAGACCTCTATGGCTACACCTTC
TRBJ2-5 | few | TRBV20-1 | TRBD1 | CSVGQGASQYF | TGCAGTGTCGGACAGGGGGCAAGCCAGTACTTC
TRBJ2-1 | NA | TRBV29-1 | NA | CSVRLGFEAEQFF | TGCAGCGTCCGGCTAGGGTTCGAGGCTGAGCAGTTCTTC
TRBJ2-3 | few | TRBV5-1 | NA | CASSLGAGSTDTQYF | TGCGCCAGCAGCTTGGGGGCGGGGAGCACAGATACGCAGTATTTT
TRBJ2-2 | few | TRBV7-2 | NA | CASSPTRYTGELFF | TGTGCCAGCAGCCCTACCCGATACACCGGGGAGCTGTTTTTT
TRBJ1-5 | NA | TRBV6-2/TRBV6-3 | NA | CASSPFGQPQHF | TGTGCCAGCAGTCCCTTCGGACAGCCCCAGCATTTT
TRBJ2-5 | NA | TRBV7-8 | TRBD1 | CASNQGAGLGETQYF | TGTGCCAGCAACCAGGGGGCAGGGTTAGGAGAGACCCAGTACTTC
TRBJ1-1 | few | TRBV18 | TRBD1 | CASSPGRGVEAFF | TGTGCCAGCTCACCCGGCAGGGGGGTTGAAGCTTTCTTT
TRBJ2-3 | NA | TRBV7-2 | NA | CASSFRGSSTDTQYF | TGTGCCAGCAGCTTTCGAGGTAGCAGCACAGATACGCAGTATTTT
TRBJ1-6 | many | TRBV2 | NA | CASSPQRIRSPLHF | TGTGCCAGCAGTCCCCAGCGTATACGATCACCCCTCCACTTT
TRBJ2-7 | many | TRBV29-1 | NA | CSVEGDGYEQYF | TGCAGCGTTGAAGGGGACGGCTACGAGCAGTACTTC
TRBJ2-1 | NA | TRBV11-2 | TRBD2 | CASSFLLADSNEQFF | TGTGCCAGCAGCTTCCTACTAGCGGACAGCAATGAGCAGTTCTTC
TRBJ2-7 | few | TRBV5-1 | NA | CASSLTDYEQYF | TGCGCCAGCAGCCTGACCGACTACGAGCAGTACTTC
TRBJ2-2 | NA | TRBV11-2 | NA | CASSLEPPGGSEELFF | TGTGCCAGCAGCTTAGAGCCCCCCGGGGGAAGCGAGGAGCTGTTTTTT
TRBJ2-5 | few | TRBV5-1 | TRBD2 | CASSLSPPGGPKTQYF | TGCGCCAGCAGCCTCTCCCCTCCGGGGGGGCCAAAGACCCAGTACTTC
TRBJ1-1 | many | TRBV29-1 | NA | CSSGQSNTEAFF | TGCAGCTCAGGACAGAGTAACACTGAAGCTTTCTTT
TRBJ2-7 | NA | TRBV6-5 | NA | CASRNTLHYEQYF | TGTGCCAGCAGGAATACACTACACTACGAGCAGTACTTC
TRBJ2-5 | NA | TRBV20-1 | NA | CSALMGLRQETQYF | TGCAGTGCTCTTATGGGCCTTAGACAAGAGACCCAGTACTTC
TRBJ2-3 | many | TRBV2 | NA | CASRRTMFQDTQYF | TGTGCCAGCAGGAGGACTATGTTTCAAGATACGCAGTATTTT
TRBJ2-2 | NA | TRBV28 | NA | CASSFTWGANTGELFF | TGTGCCAGCAGTTTCACCTGGGGTGCGAACACCGGGGAGCTGTTTTTT
TRBJ2-7 | NA | TRBV5-1 | NA | CASSRNPSEQYF | TGCGCCAGCAGCCGGAACCCTAGCGAGCAGTACTTC
TRBJ1-1 | NA | TRBV7-2 | TRBD1 | CASSNTGRGHEAFF | TGTGCCAGCAGCAACACCGGCAGGGGGCATGAAGCTTTCTTT
TRBJ1-2 | many | TRBV15 | TRBD1 | CATSRERQGIRYTF | TGTGCCACCAGCAGAGAGAGACAGGGAATACGCTACACCTTC
TRBJ2-3 | NA | TRBV4-3 | NA | CASSQGVGDTQYF | TGCGCCAGCAGCCAAGGGGTGGGAGATACGCAGTATTTT
TRBJ1-2 | few | TRBV5-1 | NA | CASSFGGTNYGYTF | TGCGCCAGCAGCTTCGGGGGGACTAACTATGGCTACACCTTC
TRBJ2-7 | NA | TRBV2 | NA | CASRDPGRGMEQYF | TGTGCCAGCAGGGACCCAGGCAGGGGCATGGAGCAGTACTTC